The present T cell receptor (beta chain) was sequenced within a study of blood T cell repertoires in COVID-19. In the study's own analysis: Amplification of reference gene primers provided the estimated nucleated cell counts. The repertoire was sequenced with immunoSEQ multiplex PCR; TCRdb's copy has only in-frame clones and lacks some. V and J calls and clone size are those listed in that table; D and trimming were worked out from the DNA. The profile shows 150,000 to 200,000 clones, about 90% of them singletons. Participants were placed into cohorts based on the clinical history they reported. The germline V and J ends were trimmed by 3 bases and 3 bases, with 12 bases remaining between them. The V gene's germline CDR1 is DFQATT and CDR2 SNEGSKA (reference sequence). The CDR3 is 13 amino acids.

The chain is built from TRBV20-1 and TRBJ2-7; the D gene is possibly TRBD1 (5 bases). Material: PBMCs or T cells enriched from blood (not recorded which). This sequence originates from a woman aged 18-29 years who had recovered from COVID-19. The CDR3, as DNA: TGCAGTGCTAGTCAGGGTTCAGACTACGAGCAGTACTTC. This encodes CSASQGSDYEQYF.